This TCR beta chain was captured by sequencing in a study of CD8 T cells in Susac syndrome. Turning to the study itself: Intravenous immunoglobulin alone or corticosteroids were being given to patients with Susac syndrome at blood draw, unless they were therapy-naive.

Reverse transcription used about 0.45 to 1 ug RNA and random hexamers. A multiplex approach, immunoSEQ multiplex PCR, amplified TCR beta CDR3 across 54 Vbeta and 13 Jbeta. TCRdb passed the immunoSEQ multiplex PCR reads through MiXCR, listing each CDR3 protein once. Here the sample spans roughly 84,000 distinct CDR3 sequences, 96% being singletons. Negative isolation yielded the CD8+ and CD4+ T cells, while FACS enriched the TEMRA cells. The CDR3 loop spans 17 amino acids. The V end lost 4 bases, the J end lost 0 bases, and 16 bases lay between the germline ends. The germline V gene has CDR1 SGHAT and CDR2 FQNNGV. This clonotype is a singleton in its sample.

Sequences were obtained from CD8+ T cells from PBMCs. J is TRBJ2-1 and V is TRBV11-2; tentative D call: TRBD1 (5 bases). The TCR originated in a human donor with Susac syndrome. CDR3 in amino acids: CASSSTATLSSYNEQFF. The CDR3, as DNA: TGTGCCAGCAGCTCGACAGCTACCCTCAGCTCCTACAATGAGCAGTTCTTC.